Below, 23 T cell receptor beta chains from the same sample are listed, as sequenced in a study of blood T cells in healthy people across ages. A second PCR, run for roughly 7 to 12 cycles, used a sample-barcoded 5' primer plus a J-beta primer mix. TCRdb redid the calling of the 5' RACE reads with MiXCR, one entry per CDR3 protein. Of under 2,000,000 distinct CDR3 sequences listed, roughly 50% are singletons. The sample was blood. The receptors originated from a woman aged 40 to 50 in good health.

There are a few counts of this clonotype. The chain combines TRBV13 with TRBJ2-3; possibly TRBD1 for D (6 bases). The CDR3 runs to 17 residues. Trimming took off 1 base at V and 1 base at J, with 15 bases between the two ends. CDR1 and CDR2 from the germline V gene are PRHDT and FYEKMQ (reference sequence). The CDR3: CASSLAARGSGTDTQYF. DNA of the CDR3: TGTGCCAGCAGCTTAGCCGCCAGGGGTTCTGGCACAGATACGCAGTATTTT. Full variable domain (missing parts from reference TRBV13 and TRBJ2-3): AAGVIQSPRHLIKEKRETATLKCYPIPRHDTVYWYQQGPGQDPQFLISFYEKMQSDKGSIPDRFSAQQFSDYHSELNMSSLELGDSALYFCASSLAARGSGTDTQYFGPGTRLTVL.

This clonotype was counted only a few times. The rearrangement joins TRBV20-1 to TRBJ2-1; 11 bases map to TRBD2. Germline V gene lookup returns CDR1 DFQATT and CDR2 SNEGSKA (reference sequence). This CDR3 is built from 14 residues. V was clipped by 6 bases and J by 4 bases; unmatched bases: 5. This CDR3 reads CSASGLADYNEQFF. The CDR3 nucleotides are TGCAGTGCATCGGGACTAGCGGATTACAATGAGCAGTTCTTC.

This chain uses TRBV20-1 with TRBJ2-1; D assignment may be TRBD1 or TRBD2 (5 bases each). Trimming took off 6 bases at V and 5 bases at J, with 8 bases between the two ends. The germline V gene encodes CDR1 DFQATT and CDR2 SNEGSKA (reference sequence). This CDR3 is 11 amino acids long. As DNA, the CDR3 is TGCAGTGCCCAGGGACACAATGAGCAGTTCTTC. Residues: CSAQGHNEQFF.

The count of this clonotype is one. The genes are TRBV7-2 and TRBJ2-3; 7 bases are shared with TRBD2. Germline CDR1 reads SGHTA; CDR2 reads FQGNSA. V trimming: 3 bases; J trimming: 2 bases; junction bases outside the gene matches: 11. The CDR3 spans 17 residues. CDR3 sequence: CASSLERGADVTDTQYF. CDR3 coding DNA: TGTGCCAGCAGCTTGGAGCGGGGCGCCGACGTCACAGATACGCAGTATTTT.

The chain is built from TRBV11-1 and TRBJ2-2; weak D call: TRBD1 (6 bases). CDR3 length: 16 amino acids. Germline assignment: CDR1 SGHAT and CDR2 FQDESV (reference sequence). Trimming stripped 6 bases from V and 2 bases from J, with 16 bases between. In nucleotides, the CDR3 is TGTGCCAGCAGTCGAACAGGGTCCTCAAACACCGGGGAGCTGTTTTTT. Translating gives CASSRTGSSNTGELFF.

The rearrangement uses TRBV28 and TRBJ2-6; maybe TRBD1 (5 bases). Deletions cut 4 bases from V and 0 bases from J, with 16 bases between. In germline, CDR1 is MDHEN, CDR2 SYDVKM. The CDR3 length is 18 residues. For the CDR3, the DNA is TGTGCCAGCAGTTCCCTCGACCGACAGAGCTCTGGGGCCAACGTCCTGACTTTC. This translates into CASSSLDRQSSGANVLTF. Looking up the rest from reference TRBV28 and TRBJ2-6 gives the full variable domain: DVKVTQSSRYLVKRTGEKVFLECVQDMDHENMFWYRQDPGLGLRLIYFSYDVKMKEKGDIPEGYSVSREKKERFSLILESASTNQTSMYLCASSSLDRQSSGANVLTFGAGSRLTVL.

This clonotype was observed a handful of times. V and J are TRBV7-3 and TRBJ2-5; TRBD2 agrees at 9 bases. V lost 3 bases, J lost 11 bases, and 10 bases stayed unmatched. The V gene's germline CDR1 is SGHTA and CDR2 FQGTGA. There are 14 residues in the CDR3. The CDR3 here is CASSLGGGANEQYF. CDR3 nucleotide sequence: TGTGCCAGCAGCTTGGGCGGGGGGGCAAATGAGCAGTACTTC.

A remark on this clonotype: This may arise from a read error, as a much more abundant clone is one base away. The CDR3 DNA follows: TGTGCCAGCAGGCAAGGGGGGGCCTATGGCTACACCTTC. This codes for CASRQGGAYGYTF. The gene calls are TRBV25-1 and TRBJ1-2; TRBD1 is a possible D gene (6 bases). Germline CDR1 MGHDK, CDR2 SYGVNS. This CDR3 region has 13 residues. V was pared by 6 bases and J by 4 bases, with 12 bases between.

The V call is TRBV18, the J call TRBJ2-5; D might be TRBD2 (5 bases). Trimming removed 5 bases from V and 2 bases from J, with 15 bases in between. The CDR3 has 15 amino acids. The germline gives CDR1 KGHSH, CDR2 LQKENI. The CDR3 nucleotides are TGTGCCAGCTCAACTAGACAACAAGCACAAGAGACCCAGTACTTC. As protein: CASSTRQQAQETQYF. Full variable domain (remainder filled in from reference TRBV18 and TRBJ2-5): NAGVMQNPRHLVRRRGQEARLRCSPMKGHSHVYWYRQLPEEGLKFMVYLQKENIIDESGMPKERFSAEFPKEGPSILRIQQVVRGDSAAYFCASSTRQQAQETQYFGPGTRLLVL.

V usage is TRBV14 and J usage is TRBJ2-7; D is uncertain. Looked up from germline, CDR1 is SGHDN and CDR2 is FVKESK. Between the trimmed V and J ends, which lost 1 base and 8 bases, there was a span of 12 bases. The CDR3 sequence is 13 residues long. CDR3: CASSQVALYKQYF. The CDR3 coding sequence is TGTGCCAGCAGCCAAGTGGCCCTTTACAAGCAGTACTTC.

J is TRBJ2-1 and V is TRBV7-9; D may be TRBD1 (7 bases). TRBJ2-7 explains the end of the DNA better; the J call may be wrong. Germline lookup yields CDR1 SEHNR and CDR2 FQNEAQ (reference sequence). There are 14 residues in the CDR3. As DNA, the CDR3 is TGTGCCAGCAGCCCCCAGGGGGGATACAATGAGCAGTACTTC. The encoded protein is CASSPQGGYNEQYF.

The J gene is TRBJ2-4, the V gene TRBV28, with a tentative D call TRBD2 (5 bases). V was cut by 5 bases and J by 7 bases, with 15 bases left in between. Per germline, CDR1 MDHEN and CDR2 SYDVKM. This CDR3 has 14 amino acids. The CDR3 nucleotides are TGTGCCAGCAGTCCGATGGCGGGTGGGAACATTCAGTACTTC. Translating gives CASSPMAGGNIQYF.

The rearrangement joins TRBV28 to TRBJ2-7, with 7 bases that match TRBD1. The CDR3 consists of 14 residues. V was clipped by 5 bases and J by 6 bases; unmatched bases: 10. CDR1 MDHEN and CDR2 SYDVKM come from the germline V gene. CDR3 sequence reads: CASSGETGTGEQYF. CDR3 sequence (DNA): TGTGCCAGCAGTGGAGAGACAGGGACGGGCGAGCAGTACTTC.

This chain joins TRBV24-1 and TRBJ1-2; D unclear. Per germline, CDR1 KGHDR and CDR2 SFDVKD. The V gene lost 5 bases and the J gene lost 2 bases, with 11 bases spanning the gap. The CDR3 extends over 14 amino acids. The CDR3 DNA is TGTGCCACCAGTGGACCGACAAGGAACTATGGCTACACCTTC. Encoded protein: CATSGPTRNYGYTF.

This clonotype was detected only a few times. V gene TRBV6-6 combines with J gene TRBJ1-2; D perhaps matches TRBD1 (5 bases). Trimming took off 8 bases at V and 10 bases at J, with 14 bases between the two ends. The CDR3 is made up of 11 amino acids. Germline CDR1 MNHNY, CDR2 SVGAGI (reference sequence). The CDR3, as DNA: TGTGCCAGCCGGGCCGTGGGGGTCTACACCTTC. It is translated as CASRAVGVYTF.

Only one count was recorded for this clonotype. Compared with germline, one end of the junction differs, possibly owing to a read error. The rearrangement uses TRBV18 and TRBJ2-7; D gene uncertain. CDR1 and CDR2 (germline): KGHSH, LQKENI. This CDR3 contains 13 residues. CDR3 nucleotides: TGTGCCTGCTCACCACTCAGCTCCTACGAGCAGTACTTC. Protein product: CACSPLSSYEQYF. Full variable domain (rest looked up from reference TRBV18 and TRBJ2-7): NAGVMQNPRHLVRRRGQEARLRCSPMKGHSHVYWYRQLPEEGLKFMVYLQKENIIDESGMPKERFSAEFPKEGPSILRIQQVVRGDSAAYFCACSPLSSYEQYFGPGTRLTVT.

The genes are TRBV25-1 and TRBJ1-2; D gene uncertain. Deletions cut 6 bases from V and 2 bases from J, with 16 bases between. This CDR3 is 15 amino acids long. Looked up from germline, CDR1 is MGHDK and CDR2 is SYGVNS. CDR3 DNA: TGTGCCAGCAGGGGCTGGGCGGCCGACAACTATGGCTACACCTTC. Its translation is CASRGWAADNYGYTF.

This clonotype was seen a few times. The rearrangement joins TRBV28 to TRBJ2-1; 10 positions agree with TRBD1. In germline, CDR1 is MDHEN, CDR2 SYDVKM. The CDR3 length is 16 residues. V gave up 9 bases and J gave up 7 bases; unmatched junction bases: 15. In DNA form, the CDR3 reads TGTGCCAGTAGTCCGCAATGGGACAGGGGTAAAAATGAGCAGTTCTTC. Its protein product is CASSPQWDRGKNEQFF.

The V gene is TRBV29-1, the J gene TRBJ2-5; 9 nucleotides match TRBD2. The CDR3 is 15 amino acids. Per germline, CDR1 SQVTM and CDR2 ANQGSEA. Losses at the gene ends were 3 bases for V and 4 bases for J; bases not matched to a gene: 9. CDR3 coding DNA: TGCAGCGTTGATTCGGCGGGGGGGCGAAGAGAGACCCAGTACTTC. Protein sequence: CSVDSAGGRRETQYF.

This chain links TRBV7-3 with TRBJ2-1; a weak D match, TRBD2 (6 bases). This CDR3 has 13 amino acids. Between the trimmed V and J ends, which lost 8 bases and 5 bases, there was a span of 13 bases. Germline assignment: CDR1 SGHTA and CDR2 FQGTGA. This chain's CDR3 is CASGRSANNEQFF. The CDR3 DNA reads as TGTGCCAGCGGGAGGTCGGCGAACAATGAGCAGTTCTTC. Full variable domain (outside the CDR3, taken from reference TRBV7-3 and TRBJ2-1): GAGVSQTPSNKVTEKGKYVELRCDPISGHTALYWYRQSLGQGPEFLIYFQGTGAADDSGLPNDRFFAVRPEGSVSTLKIQRTERGDSAVYLCASGRSANNEQFFGPGTRLTVL.

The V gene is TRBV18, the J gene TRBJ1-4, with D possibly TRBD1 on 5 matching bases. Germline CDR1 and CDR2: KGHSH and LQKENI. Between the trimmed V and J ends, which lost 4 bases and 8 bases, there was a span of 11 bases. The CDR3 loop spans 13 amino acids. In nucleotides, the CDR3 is TGTGCCAGCTCACAGGGGATTGCGGAAAAACTGTTTTTT. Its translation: CASSQGIAEKLFF.

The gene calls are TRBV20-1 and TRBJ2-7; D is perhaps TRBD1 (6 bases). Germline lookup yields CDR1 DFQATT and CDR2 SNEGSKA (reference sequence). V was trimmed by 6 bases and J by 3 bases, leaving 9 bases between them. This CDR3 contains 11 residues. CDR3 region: CSAGQRYEQYF. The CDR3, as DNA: TGCAGTGCCGGACAGCGCTACGAGCAGTACTTC.

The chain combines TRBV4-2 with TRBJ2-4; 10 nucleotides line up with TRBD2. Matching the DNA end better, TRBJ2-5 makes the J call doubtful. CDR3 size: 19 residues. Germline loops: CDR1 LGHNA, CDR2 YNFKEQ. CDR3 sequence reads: CASSQVGFSGGRRQETQYF. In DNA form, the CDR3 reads TGTGCCAGCAGCCAAGTAGGTTTTAGCGGGGGGCGGAGACAAGAGACCCAGTACTTC.